Listed here are 24 T cell receptor beta chains from one sample, sequenced in a study of cytomegalovirus exposure and HLA in healthy donors (dated by TCRdb to 2015 to 2018). The library was generated by the immunoSEQ multiplex PCR assay. A mixture of 60 forward primers for TCR Vbeta segments and 13 reverse primers for TCR Jbeta segments was used in the multiplex PCR. TCRdb mirrors the immuneACCESS table, restricted to in-frame sequences. Some clones are absent from its copies; in checked studies, under half trace to an unresolved V gene, and the reason for the others is unknown. A total of 150,000 or so clones appear in this sample, over 65% of them only once. The top ten clones comprise about 13% of the sample. The sample consisted of PBMCs. The receptors were sampled from a man aged 35 to 55 in good health and CMV-seropositive.

The rearrangement joins TRBV7-2 to TRBJ2-5, with a tentative D call TRBD2 (5 bases). The CDR3 is made up of 14 amino acids. The V gene's germline CDR1 is SGHTA and CDR2 FQGNSA. Trimming took off 1 base at V and 2 bases at J, with 8 bases between the two ends. The CDR3 spells CASSLVSGQETQYF. In nucleotides, the CDR3 is TGTGCCAGCAGCTTAGTATCGGGGCAAGAGACCCAGTACTTC.

In its sample, this clone was seen once. The chain combines TRBV5-1 with TRBJ2-7; TRBD1 is a possible D gene (7 bases). The ends were cut back, 4 bases at V and 3 bases at J, with 8 bases in the middle. The germline V gene encodes CDR1 SGHRS and CDR2 YFSETQ. CDR3 length equals 12 residues. CDR3 DNA sequence: TGCGCCAGCAGCCAGGGGGGCTACGAGCAGTACTTC. This translates into CASSQGGYEQYF.

V and J are TRBV9 and TRBJ2-5; 7 positions match TRBD1. Looked up from germline, CDR1 is SGDLS and CDR2 is YYNGEE. The CDR3 runs to 16 residues. J was trimmed by 4 bases and V by 1 base; bases with no gene match: 10. The CDR3: CASSVSPGQAGETQYF. CDR3 nucleotides: TGTGCCAGCAGCGTATCCCCCGGACAGGCCGGAGAGACCCAGTACTTC.

The chain is built from TRBV19 and TRBJ2-2; D may be TRBD1 (6 bases). The CDR3 contains 12 residues. V lost 10 bases, J lost 6 bases, and 12 bases lay in between. Germline values: CDR1 LNHDA, CDR2 SQIVND (reference sequence). As DNA, the CDR3 is TGTGCCACGCGACAGGAATCCGGGGAGCTGTTTTTT. Residues: CATRQESGELFF.

This clone showed up just a few times. The genes are TRBV7-3 and TRBJ2-7; TRBD2 aligns across 7 bases. J was trimmed by 1 base and V by 5 bases; bases with no gene match: 5. The CDR3 is made up of 14 amino acids. Germline values: CDR1 SGHTA, CDR2 FQGTGA. CDR3 in amino acids: CASSGLGSSYEQYF. CDR3 bases: TGTGCCAGCAGCGGACTAGGGTCGTCCTACGAGCAGTACTTC.

The chain has TRBV5-6 and TRBJ2-5; the D gene is possibly TRBD1 (6 bases). The CDR3 contains 14 residues. Germline values: CDR1 SGHDT, CDR2 YYEEEE. The V end was cut by 0 bases, the J end by 5 bases, with 11 bases between. In DNA form, the CDR3 reads TGTGCCAGCAGCTTGGGTTGGGGGCGTGAGACCCAGTACTTC. This encodes CASSLGWGRETQYF.

The chain employs TRBV5-8 and TRBJ1-4; D gene unclear. The V gene's germline CDR1 is SGHTS and CDR2 YDEGEE. The V end was cut by 6 bases, the J end by 0 bases, with 15 bases between. CDR3 size: 16 residues. CDR3 protein: CASTGGLLPTNEKLFF. The CDR3 nucleotides are TGTGCCAGCACCGGCGGACTTCTCCCAACTAATGAAAAACTGTTTTTT.

J is TRBJ2-1 and V is TRBV7-9; D remains unclear. The V end lost 1 base, the J end lost 11 bases, and 12 bases lay between the germline ends. There are 13 residues in the CDR3. CDR1 is SEHNR and CDR2 is FQNEAQ in the germline V gene (reference sequence). For the CDR3, the DNA is TGTGCCAGCAGCTTAGAATCCCCCCTCCAGCAGTTCTTC. This codes for CASSLESPLQQFF.

This clone was seen a handful of times. V is TRBV27 and J is TRBJ2-7, with 9 nucleotides matching TRBD1. The V and J ends lost 11 bases and 2 bases, in that order; junction bases with no gene match: 7. The CDR3 loop spans 13 amino acids. Germline loops: CDR1 MNHEY, CDR2 SMNVEV (reference sequence). CDR3: CAARDRATYEQYF. DNA for the CDR3: TGTGCCGCCCGGGACAGGGCCACCTACGAGCAGTACTTC.

This chain joins TRBV1 and TRBJ2-7; the table's D call of TRBD2 was not tested on the DNA. TRBV1 is termed a pseudogene. The CDR3 has 19 amino acids. Here the CDR3 reads CTSSLGGLAGESSSYEQYF. CDR3 coding DNA: TGCACCAGCAGTCTAGGAGGGCTAGCGGGAGAATCGAGCTCCTACGAGCAGTACTTC.

V is TRBV4-2 and J is TRBJ1-2; D may be TRBD1 (6 bases). CDR1 and CDR2 from the germline V gene are LGHNA and YNFKEQ. The CDR3 totals 15 residues. Trimming shortened V by 5 bases and J by 7 bases, and 20 bases separated the two germline ends. CDR3 DNA sequence: TGTGCCAGCAGCTTGGGGGACATTAGGGCGGGTGGCTACACCTTC. It encodes CASSLGDIRAGGYTF.

This chain links TRBV10-3 with TRBJ2-7; a weak D match, TRBD1 (6 bases). The CDR3 length is 14 residues. Trimming left V 4 bases short and J 0 bases short, with 10 bases between. The germline V gene has CDR1 ENHRY and CDR2 SYGVKD. The CDR3: CAISVRTDSYEQYF. The CDR3, as DNA: TGTGCCATCAGTGTTCGGACAGACTCCTACGAGCAGTACTTC.

The V gene is TRBV7-8, the J gene TRBJ1-3; 10 bases line up with TRBD1. The J segment lost 0 bases and the V segment lost 0 bases, leaving 8 bases of the junction unmatched. Germline V CDR1 and CDR2: SGHVS, FQNEAQ. The CDR3 has 19 amino acids. As DNA, the CDR3 is TGTGCCAGCAGCTTAGCGGGATGGGGACAGGGGAGCTCTGGAAACACCATATATTTT. Amino acid sequence: CASSLAGWGQGSSGNTIYF.

The chain has TRBV19 and TRBJ1-2; 9 positions match TRBD1. The CDR3 consists of 14 residues. J lost 7 bases, V lost 5 bases, and 8 bases had no gene match. From germline, CDR1 is LNHDA and CDR2 SQIVND (reference sequence). The CDR3, as DNA: TGTGCCAGTAGTCGCGGGACAGGGTACCCTGGCTACACCTTC. Protein product: CASSRGTGYPGYTF. The full variable domain, rest sourced from reference TRBV19 and TRBJ1-2, is DGGITQSPKYLFRKEGQNVTLSCEQNLNHDAMYWYRQDPGQGLRLIYYSQIVNDFQKGDIAEGYSVSREKKESFPLTVTSAQKNPTAFYLCASSRGTGYPGYTFGSGTRLTVV.

Written as DNA, the CDR3 is TGTGCCAGCAGCGCCGGGACTCGGCACACTGAAGCTTTCTTT. Its protein product is CASSAGTRHTEAFF. This rearrangement joins TRBV9 to TRBJ1-1; TRBD1 is a possible D gene (5 bases). Per germline, CDR1 SGDLS and CDR2 YYNGEE. Trimming took off 3 bases at V and 3 bases at J, with 12 bases between the two ends. The CDR3 runs 14 residues.

The rearrangement links TRBV29-1 to TRBJ2-3, with TRBD2 as a possible D gene (7 bases). The CDR3 has 13 residues. V shed 1 base and J shed 6 bases, with 11 bases lying between them. Germline V gene sequence: CDR1 SQVTM, CDR2 ANQGSEA. CDR3 protein: CSVEGGGSDTQYF. CDR3 sequence (DNA): TGCAGCGTTGAAGGGGGGGGCTCCGATACGCAGTATTTT.

The chain combines TRBV5-4 with TRBJ2-5; unclear D gene. Trimming removed 1 base from V and 5 bases from J, with 6 bases in between. The CDR3 length is 12 residues. Germline assignment: CDR1 SGHNT and CDR2 YYREEE (reference sequence). The CDR3 sequence is CASSLPRETQYF. CDR3 nucleotides: TGTGCCAGCAGCTTGCCCCGGGAGACCCAGTACTTC.

The gene calls are TRBV6-1 and TRBJ2-7; TRBD1 matches at 7 bases. The junction had 12 bases not matched to a gene; V was cut back by 7 bases and J by 3 bases. The CDR3 has 15 residues. The germline CDR1 and CDR2 sequences are MNHNS and SASEGT. CDR3 residues: CASTQNDRALYEQYF. The CDR3 DNA reads TGTGCCAGCACCCAGAATGACAGGGCTCTCTACGAGCAGTACTTC.

The CDR3 sequence: CASSGGTGGLSYEQYF. In nucleotides, the CDR3 is TGTGCCAGCAGCGGAGGGACAGGGGGTTTGTCCTACGAGCAGTACTTC. The chain employs TRBV14 and TRBJ2-7; 11 bases align to TRBD1. The CDR3 covers 16 residues. In germline, CDR1 is SGHDN, CDR2 FVKESK. Germline trimming cut 5 bases from V and 1 base from J; bases unmatched to any gene: 7.

The chain employs TRBV7-9 and TRBJ2-3; D may be TRBD1 (5 bases). Trimming removed 4 bases from V and 5 bases from J, with 13 bases in between. Germline CDR1 is SEHNR and CDR2 is FQNEAQ (reference sequence). There are 14 residues in the CDR3. CDR3 region: CASSSREGQDTQYF. The CDR3, as DNA: TGTGCCAGCAGCTCCAGAGAAGGACAAGATACGCAGTATTTT.

The chain links TRBV28 to TRBJ2-1; TRBD2 aligns across 14 bases. CDR1 and CDR2 from the germline V gene are MDHEN and SYDVKM. CDR3 size: 15 residues. V trimming: 4 bases; J trimming: 9 bases; junction bases outside the gene matches: 5. CDR3 DNA: TGTGCCAGCAGTTCCGGGACTAGCGGGAGAAGTGAGCAGTTCTTC. This translates into CASSSGTSGRSEQFF.

The J gene is TRBJ2-5, the V gene TRBV5-1, with 10 bases that match TRBD1. Germline-derived CDR1 and CDR2 are SGHRS and YFSETQ. J was trimmed by 2 bases and V by 3 bases; bases with no gene match: 7. This CDR3 contains 16 residues. The CDR3 is CASSWGTGVTQETQYF. The CDR3 coding sequence is TGCGCCAGCAGCTGGGGGACAGGGGTCACGCAAGAGACCCAGTACTTC.

This clone showed up just a few times. The chain links TRBV5-1 to TRBJ2-7; TRBD2 aligns across 11 bases. Germline assignment: CDR1 SGHRS and CDR2 YFSETQ. The CDR3 has 18 residues. V was pared by 0 bases and J by 4 bases, with 12 bases of the junction left unmatched. This CDR3 is CASSLEPLGLAGGYEQYF. The CDR3 nucleotides are TGCGCCAGCAGCTTGGAACCCCTTGGGCTAGCGGGAGGTTACGAGCAGTACTTC.

The rearrangement links TRBV18 to TRBJ2-5, with 8 bases aligning to TRBD2. The CDR3 runs to 14 residues. The V segment lost 6 bases and the J segment 2 bases; nucleotides outside the gene matches: 5. Germline V gene lookup returns CDR1 KGHSH and CDR2 LQKENI. The CDR3 nucleotides read TGTGCCAGCTCCCCCGGGACTAGGCAAGAGACCCAGTACTTC. This codes for CASSPGTRQETQYF.